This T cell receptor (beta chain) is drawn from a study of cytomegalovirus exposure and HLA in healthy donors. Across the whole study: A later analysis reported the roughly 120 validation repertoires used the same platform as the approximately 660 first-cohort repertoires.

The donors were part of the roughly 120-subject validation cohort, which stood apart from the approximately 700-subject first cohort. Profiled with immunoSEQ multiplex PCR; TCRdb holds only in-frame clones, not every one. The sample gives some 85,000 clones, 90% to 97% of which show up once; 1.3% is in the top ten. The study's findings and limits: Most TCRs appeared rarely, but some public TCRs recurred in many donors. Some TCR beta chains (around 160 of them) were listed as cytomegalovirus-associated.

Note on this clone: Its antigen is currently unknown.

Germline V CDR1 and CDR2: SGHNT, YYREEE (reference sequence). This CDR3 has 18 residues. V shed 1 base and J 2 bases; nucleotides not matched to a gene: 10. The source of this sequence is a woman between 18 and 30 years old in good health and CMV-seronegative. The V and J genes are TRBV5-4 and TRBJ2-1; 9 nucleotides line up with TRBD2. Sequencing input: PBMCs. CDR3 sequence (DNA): TGTGCCAGCAGCTTGAGCCCGGGACTAGCCCCCCCCTACAATGAGCAGTTCTTC. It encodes CASSLSPGLAPPYNEQFF. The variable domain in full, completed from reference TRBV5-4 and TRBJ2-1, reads ETGVTQSPTHLIKTRGQQVTLRCSSQSGHNTVSWYQQALGQGPQFIFQYYREEENGRGNFPPRFSGLQFPNYSSELNVNALELDDSALYLCASSLSPGLAPPYNEQFFGPGTRLTVL.